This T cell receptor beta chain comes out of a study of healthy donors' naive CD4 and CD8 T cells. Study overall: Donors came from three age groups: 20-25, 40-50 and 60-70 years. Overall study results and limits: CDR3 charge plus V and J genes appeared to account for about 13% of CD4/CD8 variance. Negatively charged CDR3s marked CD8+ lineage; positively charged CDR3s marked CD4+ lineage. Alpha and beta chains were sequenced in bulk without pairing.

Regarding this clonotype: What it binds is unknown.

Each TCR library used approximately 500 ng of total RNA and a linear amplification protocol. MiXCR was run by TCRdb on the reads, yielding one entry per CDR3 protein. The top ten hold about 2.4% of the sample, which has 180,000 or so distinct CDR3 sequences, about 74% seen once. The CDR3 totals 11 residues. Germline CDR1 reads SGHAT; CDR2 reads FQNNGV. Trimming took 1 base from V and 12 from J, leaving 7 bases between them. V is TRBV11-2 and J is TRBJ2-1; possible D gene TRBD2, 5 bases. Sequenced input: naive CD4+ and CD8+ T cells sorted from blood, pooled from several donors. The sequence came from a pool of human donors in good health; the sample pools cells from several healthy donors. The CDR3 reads CASSLAAGQFF. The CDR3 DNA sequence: TGTGCCAGCAGCTTAGCGGCGGGGCAGTTCTTC.